The 11 T cell receptor beta chains given below trace back to one sample, sequenced in a study of T-cell memory formation after mild COVID-19. TCRdb processed the 5' RACE reads anew with MiXCR; each CDR3 protein has one entry. The sample contains 110,000 or so distinct CDR3 sequences, about a sixth of which appear only once. The specimen was PBMCs or a T cell subset sorted from them (not recorded which). The receptor set was obtained from a man aged 18 to 30 who had mild COVID-19 (a few samples of this study predate the infection). Cell type and time point are not known.

This clonotype was observed a few times. The chain has TRBV5-1 and TRBJ2-2; perhaps TRBD2 as D (5 bases). V was clipped by 4 bases and J by 6 bases, with 16 bases between them. The CDR3 length is 15 residues. The germline CDR1 and CDR2 sequences are SGHRS and YFSETQ. CDR3 sequence: CASSGIGGGPGELFF. DNA of the CDR3: TGCGCCAGCAGCGGGATCGGAGGAGGTCCCGGGGAGCTGTTTTTT.

This chain uses TRBV3-1 with TRBJ1-2; D is undetermined. V was clipped by 1 base and J by 9 bases, with 12 bases between them. The CDR3 is 13 residues long. Per germline, CDR1 LGHDT and CDR2 YNNKEL (reference sequence). The CDR3 DNA sequence: TGTGCCAGCAGCCAAGGTTCCCTGCGGAGCTACACCTTC. Amino acid sequence: CASSQGSLRSYTF.

V is TRBV12-3 or TRBV12-4 and J is TRBJ2-2; D is unresolved. The CDR3 has 11 residues. V was pared by 8 bases and J by 5 bases, with 6 bases between. The CDR3 DNA follows: TGTGCCAGCTTTTCTACCGGGGAGCTGTTTTTT. Its protein is CASFSTGELFF.

The chain carries TRBV9 and TRBJ2-3, with 14 bases aligning to TRBD2. Per the germline V gene, CDR1 is SGDLS and CDR2 is YYNGEE. The CDR3 sequence is 15 residues long. J gave up 5 bases and V 6 bases, and 5 bases lay outside the gene matches. DNA of the CDR3: TGTGCCAGCATTGGACTAGCGGGGGGAGTAGATACGCAGTATTTT. This codes for CASIGLAGGVDTQYF.

V is TRBV7-2 and J is TRBJ1-2, with D tentatively TRBD1 (5 bases). Germline V gene sequence: CDR1 SGHTA, CDR2 FQGNSA. The V end lost 1 base, the J end lost 6 bases, and 9 bases lay between the germline ends. This CDR3 has 13 residues. The CDR3 DNA reads as TGTGCCAGCAGCTTAGACGAGGGGCATGGCTACACCTTC. This sequence encodes CASSLDEGHGYTF.

The chain uses TRBV9 and TRBJ1-3, with D possibly being TRBD1 (5 bases). Germline V gene lookup returns CDR1 SGDLS and CDR2 YYNGEE. V was shortened by 4 bases and J by 2 bases, with 16 bases between the two germline ends. The CDR3 sequence is 16 residues long. CDR3 sequence reads: CASSQLGSGPGNTIYF. DNA for the CDR3: TGTGCCAGCAGCCAACTGGGGTCGGGGCCTGGAAACACCATATATTTT. The complete variable domain, with remaining parts taken from reference TRBV9 and TRBJ1-3, reads DSGVTQTPKHLITATGQRVTLRCSPRSGDLSVYWYQQSLDQGLQFLIQYYNGEERAKGNILERFSAQQFPDLHSELNLSSLELGDSALYFCASSQLGSGPGNTIYFGEGSWLTVV.

For the CDR3, the DNA is TGTGCCAGCAGTTTGGTGAACTCTGGAAACACCATATATTTT. Translated, it gives CASSLVNSGNTIYF. The chain uses TRBV12-3 or TRBV12-4 and TRBJ1-3, with D unresolved. CDR3 length: 14 amino acids. The germline V and J ends were trimmed by 3 bases and 0 bases, with 6 bases remaining between them.

This rearrangement joins TRBV27 to TRBJ2-5; 11 bases are shared with TRBD2. CDR1 and CDR2 from the germline V gene are MNHEY and SMNVEV (reference sequence). J was trimmed by 3 bases and V by 4 bases; bases with no gene match: 7. The CDR3 is 16 residues long. The CDR3 DNA is TGTGCCAGCAGTTCCCCTAGCGGGGGGATGGAAGAGACCCAGTACTTC. Encoded protein: CASSSPSGGMEETQYF.

This clonotype was seen a handful of times. This chain joins TRBV15 and TRBJ2-6; D could derive from TRBD1 or TRBD2 (5 bases each). Germline V gene sequence: CDR1 LNHNV, CDR2 YYDKDF (reference sequence). The CDR3 length is 17 residues. Deletions cut 0 bases from V and 10 bases from J, with 19 bases between. The CDR3 region has the DNA TGTGCCACCAGCAGAGAATCAGGGACCTCTGGAGGTAACGTCCTGACTTTC. As protein: CATSRESGTSGGNVLTF.

The chain recombines TRBV7-2 with TRBJ2-2, with a possible D match to TRBD2 (5 bases). Trimming cost V 3 bases and J 5 bases, with 13 bases left between them. This CDR3 contains 15 residues. The germline V gene has CDR1 SGHTA and CDR2 FQGNSA. The CDR3 reads CASSLAGPGTGELFF. Written as DNA, the CDR3 is TGTGCCAGCAGCTTGGCGGGTCCCGGGACCGGGGAGCTGTTTTTT.

This chain uses TRBV29-1 with TRBJ2-7, with 8 bases aligning to TRBD1. Per germline, CDR1 SQVTM and CDR2 ANQGSEA. The ends lost 8 bases at V and 4 bases at J; junction bases unmatched: 22. CDR3 length equals 17 residues. CDR3 in amino acids: CSPPVPMTGTGWYEQYV. The DNA of the CDR3 is TGCAGCCCCCCGGTTCCAATGACCGGGACAGGTTGGTACGAGCAGTACGTC.